This TCR beta chain was identified during a study of T cell responses to AZD1222 COVID-19 vaccine. Clones were sequenced by immunoSEQ multiplex PCR, and TCRdb holds only the in-frame ones, with some missing. This table has 90,000 to 110,000 clones, about nine tenths appearing once. As for this clone: What it binds is unknown.

V was shortened by 1 base and J by 4 bases, with 11 bases between the two germline ends. The V gene's germline CDR1 is SGHRS and CDR2 YFSETQ. CDR3 size: 14 residues. Overall study results and limits: Spike was spanned by vaccine-associated CD4 TCRs, with dominance at 160-218 and 743-854.

Sequencing used peripheral blood, obtained on day 0 of AZD1222 vaccination. V is TRBV5-1 and J is TRBJ2-5; weak D call: TRBD1 (5 bases). The TCR was taken from an adult in good health. Written as DNA, the CDR3 is TGCGCCAGCAGCTTGTTGCCCAGGGCAGAGACCCAGTACTTC. It codes for CASSLLPRAETQYF.